This TCR beta chain came from a study of control samples from healthy donors and cancer patients. TCRdb keeps only in-frame clones here, not all; method: immunoSEQ multiplex PCR. Among about 160,000 clones listed, approximately 90% were seen once. Source material: blood. The clonotype originates from a man in his thirties or forties in good health.

The CDR3 loop is CAWSPSGSPLHF. The CDR3 nucleotides read TGTGCCTGGAGTCCTAGTGGTTCACCCCTCCACTTT. This rearrangement joins TRBV30 to TRBJ1-6; no clear D. Trimming shortened V by 2 bases and J by 9 bases, and 8 bases separated the two germline ends. The length of the CDR3 is 12 residues. The germline CDR1 and CDR2 sequences are GTSNPN and SVGIG (reference sequence).